This T cell receptor (beta chain) was retrieved from a study of identical twins. This clonotype has more than one count but fewer than ten. TCRdb analysed the 5' RACE reads with MiXCR anew, one entry per CDR3 protein. The data hold 1.5 million to 2 million distinct CDR3 sequences, with more than 30% observed a single time. The TCR sequence derives from a newborn girl in good health. The material sequenced was cord blood.

The CDR3, as DNA: TGTGCCAGCAGTTTGGGGATAACGACTAGCGGGGTCCTAGATACGCAGTATTTT. It is translated as CASSLGITTSGVLDTQYF. The rearrangement links TRBV12-3 or TRBV12-4 to TRBJ2-3; 11 bases fit TRBD2. The CDR3 is 18 amino acids. The J segment lost 5 bases and the V segment lost 3 bases, leaving 13 bases of the junction unmatched.